A single sample is the source of the 18 T cell receptor beta chains below, sequenced in a study of breast tumors, draining lymph nodes, adjacent tissues. In TCRdb, the multiplex PCR reads were re-called with MiXCR into one record per CDR3 protein. Altogether 200,000 to 250,000 distinct CDR3 sequences are present, under 40% being singletons, with the ten largest covering about 3.3%. Axillary draining lymph nodes of breast cancer patients supplied the node samples. The specimen sequenced was axillary lymph node tissue. The receptors stem from a female donor with breast cancer. Some clones in this sample may be carry-over from other donors' samples.

This clonotype showed up just a few times. The rearrangement joins TRBV27 to TRBJ1-5; D is possibly TRBD1 (5 bases). The CDR3 has 15 amino acids. The V gene's germline CDR1 is MNHEY and CDR2 SMNVEV (reference sequence). The V and J ends lost 2 bases and 0 bases respectively, with 8 bases between them. The CDR3 loop is CASSLGGYSNQPQHF. The CDR3 nucleotides read TGTGCCAGCAGTTTAGGGGGGTATAGCAATCAGCCCCAGCATTTT.

As to this clonotype: At one end the junction does not follow the germline gene, possibly because of a read error. V gene TRBV5-1 combines with J gene TRBJ2-3, with 9 bases fitting TRBD1. The CDR3 has 14 amino acids. From germline, CDR1 is SGHRS and CDR2 YFSETQ. For the CDR3, the DNA is TGCGCCAGCGGCCCCGGGACAGGGACAGACACGCAGTATTTT. This sequence encodes CASGPGTGTDTQYF.

This clonotype was recorded at least ten times. This chain joins TRBV3-1 and TRBJ1-5; D remains unclear. Trimming pared 5 bases from V and 3 bases from J, leaving 8 bases between. The CDR3 is made up of 13 amino acids. The V gene's germline CDR1 is LGHDT and CDR2 YNNKEL (reference sequence). The DNA for the CDR3 is TGTGCCAGCAGCAAGACGGTCAATCAGCCCCAGCATTTT. Amino acids: CASSKTVNQPQHF.

This clonotype was observed at least ten times. The J gene is TRBJ1-5, the V gene TRBV7-8; D possibly corresponds to TRBD1 (6 bases). Trimming cost V 4 bases and J 5 bases, with 12 bases left between them. There are 14 residues in the CDR3. Germline-derived CDR1 and CDR2 are SGHVS and FQNEAQ. This CDR3 is CASSSRTADQPQHF. The CDR3 DNA follows: TGTGCCAGCAGCTCGAGGACAGCCGATCAGCCCCAGCATTTT.

This clonotype has more than one count but fewer than ten. The chain is built from TRBV11-2 and TRBJ1-6; 10 bases are a match to TRBD1. The CDR3 sequence is 15 residues long. The junction had 8 bases not matched to a gene; V was cut back by 6 bases and J by 9 bases. Per germline, CDR1 SGHAT and CDR2 FQNNGV. The CDR3 DNA reads TGTGCCAGCAGAAGTGGGGACAGGGGTGGTTCACCCCTCCACTTT. As protein: CASRSGDRGGSPLHF.

This chain links TRBV27 with TRBJ1-6, with a possible D match to TRBD1 (5 bases). V dropped 3 bases and J dropped 5 bases, with 11 bases sitting between them. Germline V gives CDR1 MNHEY, CDR2 SMNVEV (reference sequence). The CDR3 consists of 15 residues. The CDR3 here is CASSFAGTNNSPLHF. In DNA form, the CDR3 reads TGTGCCAGCAGTTTCGCCGGGACTAATAATTCACCCCTCCACTTT.

This clonotype was seen ten or more times. The chain is built from TRBV7-2 and TRBJ1-3; possible D gene TRBD1, 5 bases. Germline CDR1 reads SGHTA; CDR2 reads FQGNSA. With 1 base removed from V and 1 base from J, the gap between germline ends came to 11 bases. This CDR3 is built from 16 residues. The CDR3 reads CASSLVRGSSGNTIYF. CDR3 DNA: TGTGCCAGCAGCTTAGTGAGGGGTTCTTCTGGAAACACCATATATTTT.

The rearrangement uses TRBV20-1 and TRBJ2-5; 9 nucleotides line up with TRBD2. The length of the CDR3 is 16 residues. V lost 7 bases, J lost 3 bases, and 15 bases stayed unmatched. CDR1 is DFQATT, CDR2 SNEGSKA, per germline (reference sequence). The CDR3 here is CSGTTSSGTIKETQYF. The CDR3 region has the DNA TGCAGTGGAACGACATCTAGCGGGACTATTAAAGAGACCCAGTACTTC.

There are a few counts of this clonotype. The rearrangement links TRBV20-1 to TRBJ2-7, with 9 bases identical to TRBD2. With 2 bases clipped from V and 6 bases from J, the junction kept 8 bases outside the gene matches. Germline CDR1 DFQATT, CDR2 SNEGSKA (reference sequence). The CDR3 is 14 amino acids. In nucleotides, the CDR3 is TGCAGTGCTAGACGGGCGGGAGGGCCCGCCGAGCAGTACTTC. It translates to CSARRAGGPAEQYF.

About this clonotype: A much larger clone lies a single base off, so this may be a read error. The genes are TRBV11-2 and TRBJ2-1; 8 bases map to TRBD2. CDR3 length: 15 amino acids. J was trimmed by 7 bases and V by 2 bases; bases with no gene match: 7. Germline V gene data show CDR1 as SGHAT and CDR2 as FQNNGV. CDR3 sequence: CASSLLAGSANEQFF. DNA for the CDR3: TGTGCCAGCAGCTTATTAGCGGGATCTGCTAATGAGCAGTTCTTC.

This clonotype was found a few times. This rearrangement joins TRBV24-1 to TRBJ2-3; D call uncertain. The V end lost 2 bases, the J end lost 0 bases, and 8 bases lay between the germline ends. The germline V gene has CDR1 KGHDR and CDR2 SFDVKD. This CDR3 contains 15 residues. The CDR3 here is CATSDYRYSTDTQYF. The CDR3 DNA sequence: TGTGCCACCAGTGATTATCGGTATAGCACAGATACGCAGTATTTT.

This clonotype has a count of ten or more. The rearrangement joins TRBV5-8 to TRBJ1-3; D unclear. This CDR3 spans 17 amino acids. Germline CDR1 is SGHTS and CDR2 is YDEGEE. The V end lost 1 base, the J end lost 2 bases, and 16 bases lay between the germline ends. Written as DNA, the CDR3 is TGTGCCAGCAGCTTGATAGAGTCCGGAAGGCCTGGAAACACCATATATTTT. Protein sequence: CASSLIESGRPGNTIYF.

V is TRBV6-4 and J is TRBJ2-5, with D possibly being TRBD2 (6 bases). The V gene's germline CDR1 is MRHNA and CDR2 SNTAGT. The length of the CDR3 is 17 residues. V was trimmed by 6 bases and J by 4 bases, leaving 24 bases between them. The DNA of the CDR3 is TGTGCCAGCAGGGGAGGAATGGCGGGTCGATCTCTAGAGACCCAGTACTTC. This codes for CASRGGMAGRSLETQYF.

This clonotype was recorded many times. A read error may produce the germline difference seen at one junction end. The chain carries TRBV3-1 and TRBJ2-5; TRBD1 or TRBD2 may be the D gene (5 bases each). Germline V CDR1 and CDR2: LGHDT, YNNKEL (reference sequence). The CDR3 loop spans 12 amino acids. CDR3 DNA sequence: TGTGCCAGCAGCCAAGGCCCGGGGACCGGGGACTTC. Amino acid sequence: CASSQGPGTGDF.

The CDR3 here is CASSLGGPGSTEAFF. CDR3 bases: TGTGCCAGCAGCTTGGGGGGACCAGGATCTACTGAAGCTTTCTTT. The chain employs TRBV12-3 or TRBV12-4 and TRBJ1-1; possible D gene TRBD1, 5 bases. Trimming removed 6 bases at V and 5 bases at J, with 19 bases between. CDR3 length: 15 amino acids.

This clonotype occurred many times. The gene calls are TRBV20-1 and TRBJ2-1; TRBD2 might be the D (6 bases). Germline V lookup: CDR1 DFQATT, CDR2 SNEGSKA (reference sequence). The CDR3 consists of 13 residues. Trimming removed 3 bases from V and 8 bases from J, with 14 bases in between. The CDR3 DNA reads as TGCAGTGCTAGGACTAGTGGGGCCTATGAGCAGTTCTTC. Protein: CSARTSGAYEQFF.

This chain connects TRBV20-1 to TRBJ1-2; possibly TRBD1 for D (6 bases). The CDR3 runs to 16 residues. Trimming took off 1 base at V and 8 bases at J, with 23 bases between the two ends. From germline, CDR1 is DFQATT and CDR2 SNEGSKA (reference sequence). Written as DNA, the CDR3 is TGCAGTGCTAGAGCCGGGGACGGGGGCAGGACCGAGGGCTACACCTTC. It codes for CSARAGDGGRTEGYTF.

The V and J genes are TRBV10-3 and TRBJ2-7, with TRBD2 matching 8 bases. Trimming removed 10 bases from V and 2 bases from J; junction bases left unmatched: 7. The CDR3 covers 13 residues. CDR1 and CDR2 (germline): ENHRY, SYGVKD. In nucleotides, the CDR3 is TGTGCCACTGGGCGGGGGGCCCCCTACGAGCAGTACTTC. Protein sequence: CATGRGAPYEQYF.